The entry below gives a single T cell receptor (beta chain) sequence along with its context. Its antigen remains unidentified. Using immunoSEQ multiplex PCR, the repertoire was profiled, and TCRdb retains in-frame clones only, with some absent. The sample shows 150,000 to 200,000 clones, 94% of them seen only once. This entry comes from a study of T cell responses to AZD1222 COVID-19 vaccine. Study-wide results and limits: Every sample of the repertoires postdated the peak T cell response. Among vaccine-associated CD4 TCRs, coverage spanned spike, with dominance at 160-218 and 743-854. White British donors predominated, females outnumbered males, and clonal diversity was possibly underestimated. Seropositive AZD1222 recipients at baseline numbered only 6 or 7.

The material was peripheral blood, obtained 28 days after the second AZD1222 dose. The TCR was taken from an adult who received the AZD1222 COVID-19 vaccine.

The DNA for the CDR3 is TGTGCCAGCAGCTTATATCGGGACTCCTACGGGAGGGATGAGCAGTTCTTC. Encoded protein: CASSLYRDSYGRDEQFF. The gene calls are TRBV7-9 and TRBJ2-1; TRBD2 agrees at 8 bases. Germline V gene sequence: CDR1 SEHNR, CDR2 FQNEAQ (reference sequence). The CDR3 is 17 residues long. The J segment lost 8 bases and the V segment lost 2 bases, leaving 14 bases of the junction unmatched.